The 26 T cell receptor beta chains reported below all come from one sample, sequenced in a study of blood T cell repertoires in COVID-19. Assay: immunoSEQ multiplex PCR; the TCRdb copy retains only in-frame clones and omits some. The sample lists about 240,000 clones, around 86% occurring once. The sequenced sample was PBMCs or T cells enriched from blood (not recorded which). The receptors derive from a woman in her thirties or forties with acute COVID-19.

V usage is TRBV19 and J usage is TRBJ1-1, with 8 nucleotides matching TRBD1. V was clipped by 6 bases and J by 5 bases; unmatched bases: 11. CDR3 length equals 15 residues. Germline CDR1 and CDR2: LNHDA and SQIVND (reference sequence). CDR3 bases: TGTGCCAGTAGCAAACCGCAGGGGGCAGGTACTGAAGCTTTCTTT. It specifies CASSKPQGAGTEAFF.

DNA for the CDR3: TGTGCCAGCAGCTTGGAAGCAGGGGGCGGTCGGTTTTTT. This translates into CASSLEAGGGRFF. The gene calls are TRBV5-6 and TRBJ1-4; 8 bases are shared with TRBD1. Germline values: CDR1 SGHDT, CDR2 YYEEEE. V was pared by 0 bases and J by 16 bases, with 8 bases of the junction left unmatched. This CDR3 is built from 13 residues.

This chain uses TRBV4-1 with TRBJ1-2; D not certain. This CDR3 has 15 residues. With 0 bases removed from V and 1 base from J, the gap between germline ends came to 9 bases. The germline V gene encodes CDR1 MGHRA and CDR2 YSYEKL. CDR3 sequence (DNA): TGCGCCAGCAGCCAAGAGGCACAAGATAACTATGGCTACACCTTC. This gives the protein CASSQEAQDNYGYTF.

The J gene is TRBJ2-1, the V gene TRBV6-5, with TRBD2 as a possible D gene (5 bases). V shed 5 bases and J shed 0 bases, with 8 bases lying between them. The CDR3 covers 14 residues. Per the germline V gene, CDR1 is MNHEY and CDR2 is SVGAGI. CDR3 DNA sequence: TGTGCCAGCAGTAGCGGAAACTCCTACAATGAGCAGTTCTTC. It encodes CASSSGNSYNEQFF.

The rearrangement uses TRBV5-1 and TRBJ2-5, with TRBD2 matching 15 bases. The CDR3 totals 16 residues. The trim removed 7 bases at V and 5 bases at J, leaving 9 bases unmatched. Per the germline V gene, CDR1 is SGHRS and CDR2 is YFSETQ. CDR3 nucleotides: TGCGCCAGCGGCTCCGGACTAGCGGGAGGGTGGGAGACCCAGTACTTC. Translating it yields CASGSGLAGGWETQYF.

The chain is built from TRBV7-8 and TRBJ2-3, with TRBD2 identical over 9 bases. CDR1 and CDR2 (germline): SGHVS, FQNEAQ. J was trimmed by 3 bases and V by 1 base; bases with no gene match: 5. The CDR3 is 16 amino acids. This CDR3 reads CASSLVTGLATDTQYF. The CDR3 DNA reads TGTGCCAGCAGCTTAGTAACAGGACTAGCGACAGATACGCAGTATTTT.

This clone was observed once. The chain employs TRBV9 and TRBJ2-1, with 9 bases lining up with TRBD2. In germline, CDR1 is SGDLS, CDR2 YYNGEE. The CDR3 sequence is 14 residues long. V lost 0 bases and J lost 9; bases outside the gene matches: 4. In DNA form, the CDR3 reads TGTGCCAGCAGCGTAGATCCTAGCGGGACTGAGCAGTTCTTC. Its protein product is CASSVDPSGTEQFF. The full variable domain, rest sourced from reference TRBV9 and TRBJ2-1, is DSGVTQTPKHLITATGQRVTLRCSPRSGDLSVYWYQQSLDQGLQFLIQYYNGEERAKGNILERFSAQQFPDLHSELNLSSLELGDSALYFCASSVDPSGTEQFFGPGTRLTVL.

The chain has TRBV5-5 and TRBJ2-2; tentative D call: TRBD1 (7 bases). The germline V gene has CDR1 SGHKS and CDR2 YYEKEE (reference sequence). The CDR3 totals 15 residues. Trimming stripped 4 bases from V and 5 bases from J, with 15 bases between. CDR3 residues: CASSGGGARTGELFF. Written as DNA, the CDR3 is TGTGCCAGCAGCGGAGGGGGCGCGAGAACCGGGGAGCTGTTTTTT.

The genes are TRBV19 and TRBJ1-2; D gene ambiguous. CDR3 length: 15 amino acids. V lost 7 bases to trimming and J lost 0 bases, with 15 bases between them. The germline CDR1 and CDR2 sequences are LNHDA and SQIVND (reference sequence). The chain's CDR3 is CASKVADSPNYGYTF. CDR3 sequence (DNA): TGTGCCAGTAAGGTGGCCGACTCGCCTAACTATGGCTACACCTTC.

CDR3 residues: CASSLRESPYEQYF. In DNA form, the CDR3 reads TGTGCCAGCAGCTTGCGTGAGTCCCCCTACGAGCAGTACTTC. The genes are TRBV5-6 and TRBJ2-7; D gene uncertain. The CDR3 runs to 14 residues. The germline CDR1 and CDR2 sequences are SGHDT and YYEEEE. V was clipped by 1 base and J by 2 bases, with 10 bases between them.

The chain carries TRBV6-1 and TRBJ2-2; D might be TRBD1 (5 bases). Germline CDR1 reads MNHNS; CDR2 reads SASEGT. CDR3 length: 14 residues. The V end was cut by 0 bases, the J end by 3 bases, with 5 bases between. The CDR3 reads CASSEARDTGELFF. CDR3 nucleotide sequence: TGTGCCAGCAGTGAAGCCAGGGACACCGGGGAGCTGTTTTTT.

V gene TRBV11-1 combines with J gene TRBJ2-2; weak D call: TRBD2 (5 bases). Germline V CDR1 and CDR2: SGHAT, FQDESV (reference sequence). The germline V and J ends were trimmed by 1 base and 5 bases, with 14 bases remaining between them. The CDR3 is 16 residues long. The CDR3 protein is CASSLVRGQRTGELFF. CDR3 in DNA: TGTGCCAGCAGCTTAGTTCGGGGTCAACGTACCGGGGAGCTGTTTTTT.

The chain has TRBV19 and TRBJ2-1, with no clear D. The CDR3 consists of 15 residues. V was cut by 7 bases and J by 0 bases, with 13 bases left in between. CDR1 LNHDA and CDR2 SQIVND come from the germline V gene (reference sequence). The CDR3 sequence is CASTWSADSYNEQFF. Here the CDR3 DNA reads TGTGCCAGTACTTGGTCGGCGGACTCCTACAATGAGCAGTTCTTC.

The gene calls are TRBV21-1 and TRBJ1-3; TRBD1, as called in the table, went unchecked against the DNA. TRBV21-1 is flagged as a pseudogene. This CDR3 has 17 amino acids. The chain's CDR3 is CASSKNRQAGSGNTIYF. CDR3 in DNA: TGTGCCAGCAGCAAAAACAGACAGGCCGGCTCTGGAAACACCATATATTTT.

V gene TRBV19 combines with J gene TRBJ1-1, with 8 bases lining up with TRBD1. The germline V gene has CDR1 LNHDA and CDR2 SQIVND (reference sequence). This CDR3 contains 16 residues. Unmatched junction bases numbered 9, after V lost 5 bases and J lost 1 base. In DNA form, the CDR3 reads TGTGCCAGTAGTGCAACAGGGGGATGGGGGAACACTGAAGCTTTCTTT. It specifies CASSATGGWGNTEAFF.

The chain is built from TRBV6-5 and TRBJ2-3; 7 nucleotides match TRBD2. Germline V gene sequence: CDR1 MNHEY, CDR2 SVGAGI. After removal of 6 bases from V and 4 bases from J, the junction contained 10 bases not matched to a gene. There are 15 residues in the CDR3. The CDR3 nucleotides read TGTGCCAGCAGCCGAACCGGACTAGGCCCAGATACGCAGTATTTT. It specifies CASSRTGLGPDTQYF.

This chain uses TRBV21-1 with TRBJ2-7; the table names TRBD1, a call not compared with the DNA. TRBV21-1 is labeled a pseudogene. The CDR3 is 15 amino acids. The CDR3, as DNA: TGTGCCAGCAGCAAACGACAGGATCCCTCGGGCGAGCAGTACTTC. Its translation is CASSKRQDPSGEQYF.

The chain has TRBV24-1 and TRBJ1-2; D is uncertain. V shed 4 bases and J shed 0 bases, with 5 bases lying between them. This CDR3 is 13 amino acids long. Germline V gives CDR1 KGHDR, CDR2 SFDVKD. CDR3 in amino acids: CATSERANYGYTF. The CDR3 DNA reads as TGTGCCACCAGTGAGCGGGCTAACTATGGCTACACCTTC.

The rearrangement joins TRBV6-1 to TRBJ2-1; D possibly corresponds to TRBD1 (6 bases). CDR1 and CDR2 from the germline V gene are MNHNS and SASEGT. The CDR3 has 16 amino acids. V lost 0 bases to trimming and J lost 2 bases, with 11 bases between them. For the CDR3, the DNA is TGTGCCAGCAGTGAAGCGGCAGGGGTCCCCTACAATGAGCAGTTCTTC. Residues: CASSEAAGVPYNEQFF.

This rearrangement joins TRBV19 to TRBJ2-7, with D possibly TRBD1 on 5 matching bases. Germline loops: CDR1 LNHDA, CDR2 SQIVND (reference sequence). The CDR3 spans 12 residues. V was trimmed by 5 bases and J by 5 bases, leaving 10 bases between them. The CDR3 reads CASSSQENEQYF. CDR3 nucleotides: TGTGCCAGTAGTTCACAGGAAAACGAGCAGTACTTC. The complete variable domain, with remaining parts taken from reference TRBV19 and TRBJ2-7, reads DGGITQSPKYLFRKEGQNVTLSCEQNLNHDAMYWYRQDPGQGLRLIYYSQIVNDFQKGDIAEGYSVSREKKESFPLTVTSAQKNPTAFYLCASSSQENEQYFGPGTRLTVT.

This rearrangement joins TRBV19 to TRBJ1-5, with D possibly matching TRBD1 (5 bases). The CDR3 length is 13 residues. Deletions cut 3 bases from V and 5 bases from J, with 8 bases between. Germline assignment: CDR1 LNHDA and CDR2 SQIVND (reference sequence). CDR3 nucleotides: TGTGCCAGTAGTATGGGGCTCTATCAGCCCCAGCATTTT. Protein: CASSMGLYQPQHF.

The chain combines TRBV27 with TRBJ1-6; 7 bases map to TRBD1. Germline trimming cut 6 bases from V and 9 bases from J; bases unmatched to any gene: 11. The CDR3 loop spans 15 amino acids. The germline gives CDR1 MNHEY, CDR2 SMNVEV (reference sequence). The CDR3 spells CASRPTGEYGSPLHF. The CDR3 DNA follows: TGTGCCAGCAGACCTACAGGGGAATACGGTTCACCCCTCCACTTT.

This clone was found a few times. The V gene is TRBV7-8, the J gene TRBJ1-6; D remains ambiguous. V dropped 1 base and J dropped 6 bases, with 7 bases sitting between them. This CDR3 has 14 amino acids. CDR1 is SGHVS, CDR2 FQNEAQ, per germline. The DNA for the CDR3 is TGTGCCAGCAGCTTAGGAACTATTAATTCACCCCTCCACTTT. Residues: CASSLGTINSPLHF.

This clone turned up a few times. The chain recombines TRBV27 with TRBJ2-1, with TRBD1 as a possible D gene (5 bases). Trimming stripped 7 bases from V and 3 bases from J, with 16 bases between. Germline CDR1 reads MNHEY; CDR2 reads SMNVEV (reference sequence). There are 15 residues in the CDR3. DNA for the CDR3: TGTGCCAGCAACCCCGATGCAGGGATCTACAATGAGCAGTTCTTC. This translates into CASNPDAGIYNEQFF.

This clone came up once. The chain has TRBV10-1 and TRBJ2-1; 8 nucleotides match TRBD2. The V gene end was trimmed by 6 bases and the J gene end by 5 bases; junction bases not matched to a gene: 9. The CDR3 sequence is 15 residues long. Germline CDR1 WNHNN, CDR2 SYGVQD (reference sequence). CDR3 sequence: CASRELAERNNEQFF. CDR3 nucleotide sequence: TGCGCCAGCAGGGAACTAGCGGAGAGAAACAATGAGCAGTTCTTC.

The chain carries TRBV7-9 and TRBJ1-2, with 7 bases that match TRBD1. The CDR3 sequence is 14 residues long. Germline V CDR1 and CDR2: SEHNR, FQNEAQ (reference sequence). The J segment lost 4 bases and the V segment lost 5 bases, leaving 7 bases of the junction unmatched. The CDR3 DNA sequence: TGTGCCAGCAGCCTACAGGGGTTTGGCTATGGCTACACCTTC. This translates into CASSLQGFGYGYTF.